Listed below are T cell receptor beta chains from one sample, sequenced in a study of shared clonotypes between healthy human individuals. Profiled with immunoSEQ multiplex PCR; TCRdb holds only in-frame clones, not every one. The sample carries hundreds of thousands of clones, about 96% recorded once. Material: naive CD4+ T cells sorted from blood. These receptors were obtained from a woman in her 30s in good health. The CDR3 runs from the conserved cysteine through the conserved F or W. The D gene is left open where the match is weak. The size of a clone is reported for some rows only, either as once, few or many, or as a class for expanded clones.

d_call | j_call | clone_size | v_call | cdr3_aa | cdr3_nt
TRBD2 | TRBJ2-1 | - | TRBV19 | CASRMGGREIEQFF | TGTGCCAGTAGGATGGGCGGGAGGGAGATTGAGCAGTTCTTC
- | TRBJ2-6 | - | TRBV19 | CASSKGRMLSGANVLTF | TGTGCCAGTAGTAAAGGACGGATGCTCTCTGGGGCCAACGTCCTGACTTTC
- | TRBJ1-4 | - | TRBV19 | CASTGTASNEKLFF | TGTGCCAGTACTGGGACTGCCTCTAATGAAAAACTGTTTTTT
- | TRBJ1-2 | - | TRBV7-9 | CASSFSGVGYGYTF | TGTGCCAGCAGCTTTTCAGGAGTGGGCTATGGCTACACCTTC
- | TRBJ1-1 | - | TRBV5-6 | CASSLAFRDRENTEAFF | TGTGCCAGCAGCTTGGCTTTTAGGGATCGGGAGAACACTGAAGCTTTCTTT
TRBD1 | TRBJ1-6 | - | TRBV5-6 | CASSDWRGQVISPLHF | TGTGCCAGCAGCGATTGGAGGGGACAGGTTATTTCACCCCTCCACTTT
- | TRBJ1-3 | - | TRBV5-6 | CASSGLGNSGNTIYF | TGTGCCAGCAGCGGGCTGGGCAACTCTGGAAACACCATATATTTT
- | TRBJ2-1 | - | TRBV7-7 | CASSPWFLDEQFF | TGTGCCAGCAGCCCATGGTTTCTTGATGAGCAGTTCTTC
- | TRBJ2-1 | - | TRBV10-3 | CAIAEGQGRNEQFF | TGTGCCATAGCGGAGGGCCAGGGTCGTAATGAGCAGTTCTTC
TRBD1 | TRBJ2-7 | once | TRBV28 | CASSRYRDRGLLWYF | TGTGCCAGCAGTCGCTACCGGGACAGGGGCCTTTTGTGGTACTTC
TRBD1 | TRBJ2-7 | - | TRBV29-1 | CSVADGTGPYEQYF | TGCAGCGTTGCAGACGGGACAGGGCCCTACGAGCAGTACTTC
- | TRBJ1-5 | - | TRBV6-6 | CASSTPGQPQHF | TGTGCCAGCAGTACCCCCGGTCAGCCCCAGCATTTT
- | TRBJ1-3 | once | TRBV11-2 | CASSLTDSGNTIYF | TGTGCCAGCAGCCTGACCGACTCTGGAAACACCATATATTTT
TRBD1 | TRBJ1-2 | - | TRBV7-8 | CASSLVPGQSNYGYTF | TGTGCCAGCAGCTTAGTGCCGGGACAGAGTAACTATGGCTACACCTTC
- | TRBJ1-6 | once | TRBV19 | CASSPFAGAYNNSPLHF | TGTGCCAGTAGTCCTTTTGCAGGGGCCTACAATAATTCACCCCTCCACTTT
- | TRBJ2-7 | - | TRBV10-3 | CAISDATSSYEQYF | TGTGCCATCAGTGACGCGACTAGCTCCTACGAGCAGTACTTC
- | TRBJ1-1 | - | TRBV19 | CASNPGQNTEAFF | TGTGCCAGTAATCCGGGACAGAACACTGAAGCTTTCTTT
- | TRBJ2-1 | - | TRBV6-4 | CATSRVGSSYNEQFF | TGTGCCACCTCCCGGGTGGGGAGCTCCTACAATGAGCAGTTCTTC
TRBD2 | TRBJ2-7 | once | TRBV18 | CASSKGLAYEQYF | TGTGCCAGCTCAAAGGGACTAGCTTACGAGCAGTACTTC
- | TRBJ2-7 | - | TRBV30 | CAWSVRLGLGEQYF | TGTGCCTGGAGTGTACGTCTCGGGTTGGGTGAGCAGTACTTC
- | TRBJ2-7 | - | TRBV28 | CASRTQVTYEQYF | TGTGCCAGCAGAACTCAAGTTACCTACGAGCAGTACTTC
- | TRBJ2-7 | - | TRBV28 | CASSLSRVGDTYYEQYF | TGTGCCAGCAGTTTAAGTAGGGTGGGGGACACCTACTACGAGCAGTACTTC
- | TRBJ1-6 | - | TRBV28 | CASSFPVRGNSPLHF | TGTGCCAGCAGTTTCCCAGTGCGAGGCAATTCACCCCTCCACTTT
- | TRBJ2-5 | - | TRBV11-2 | CASSSGPGLKETQYF | TGTGCCAGCAGCTCAGGACCGGGACTGAAGGAGACCCAGTACTTC
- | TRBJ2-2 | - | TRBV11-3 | CASSRGGSLTGELFF | TGTGCCAGCAGCCGAGGGGGGTCGTTAACCGGGGAGCTGTTTTTT
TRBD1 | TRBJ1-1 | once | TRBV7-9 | CASSSPGTGGLDTEAFF | TGTGCCAGCAGCTCCCCCGGGACAGGGGGCTTAGACACTGAAGCTTTCTTT
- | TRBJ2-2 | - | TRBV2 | CASRKGWVTGELFF | TGTGCCAGCAGGAAGGGGTGGGTCACCGGGGAGCTGTTTTTT
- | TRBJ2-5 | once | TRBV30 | CAWSDTIQETQYF | TGTGCCTGGAGTGACACGATACAAGAGACCCAGTACTTC
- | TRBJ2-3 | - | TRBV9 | CASSVVSGSTDTQYF | TGTGCCAGCAGCGTAGTTAGCGGTAGCACAGATACGCAGTATTTT
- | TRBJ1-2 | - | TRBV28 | CASTWTGIYGYTF | TGTGCCAGCACGTGGACGGGAATCTATGGCTACACCTTC
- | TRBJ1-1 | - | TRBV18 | CASSPMLGTNTEAFF | TGTGCCAGCTCACCAATGCTGGGGACGAACACTGAAGCTTTCTTT
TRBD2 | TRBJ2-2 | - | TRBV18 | CASSLRSGRPRGHGELFF | TGTGCCAGCTCACTCCGGAGCGGGAGGCCCCGCGGTCACGGGGAGCTGTTTTTT
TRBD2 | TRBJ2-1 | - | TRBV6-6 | CASSYRWGGQVDEQFF | TGTGCCAGCAGTTACCGTTGGGGAGGGCAGGTGGATGAGCAGTTCTTC
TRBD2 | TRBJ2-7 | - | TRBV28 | CASRLAGGSSYEQYF | TGTGCCAGCAGGTTGGCGGGAGGTAGCTCCTACGAGCAGTACTTC
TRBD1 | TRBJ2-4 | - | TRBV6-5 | CASSYGSGRGNIQYF | TGTGCCAGCAGTTACGGAAGTGGCAGGGGGAACATTCAGTACTTC
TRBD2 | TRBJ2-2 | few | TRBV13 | CASRAGGLTGELFF | TGTGCCAGCCGAGCGGGAGGTCTTACCGGGGAGCTGTTTTTT
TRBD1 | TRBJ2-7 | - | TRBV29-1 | CSVTDRVGYEQYF | TGCAGCGTCACTGACAGGGTGGGCTACGAGCAGTACTTC
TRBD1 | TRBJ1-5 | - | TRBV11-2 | CASSLGGTGTDQPQHF | TGTGCCAGCAGCTTAGGTGGGACAGGGACTGATCAGCCCCAGCATTTT
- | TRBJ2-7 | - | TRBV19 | CASSIRTSGSYEQYF | TGTGCCAGTAGTATAAGGACGTCTGGGTCCTACGAGCAGTACTTC
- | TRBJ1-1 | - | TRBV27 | CASSFYGMNTEAFF | TGTGCCAGCAGTTTTTACGGAATGAACACTGAAGCTTTCTTT
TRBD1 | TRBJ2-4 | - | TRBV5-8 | CASSRTGMAKNIQYF | TGTGCCAGCAGCAGGACAGGGATGGCCAAAAACATTCAGTACTTC
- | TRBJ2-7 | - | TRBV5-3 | CARSPATGPQYF | TGTGCCAGAAGCCCAGCAACAGGGCCGCAGTACTTC
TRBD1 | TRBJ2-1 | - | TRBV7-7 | CASSARQGANEQFF | TGTGCCAGCAGCGCCCGACAGGGGGCGAATGAGCAGTTCTTC
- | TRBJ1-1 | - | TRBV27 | CASSLYNPLEAFF | TGTGCCAGCAGTTTATATAACCCTTTGGAGGCTTTCTTT
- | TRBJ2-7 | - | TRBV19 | CASSPRVSSSEQYF | TGTGCCAGTAGTCCCCGGGTCTCCTCTTCCGAGCAGTACTTC
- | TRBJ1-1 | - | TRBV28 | CGSRSSLLSEAFF | TGTGGATCCCGGAGCTCGTTACTTTCTGAAGCTTTCTTT
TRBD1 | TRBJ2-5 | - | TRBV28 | CASSWGQKQETQYF | TGTGCCAGCAGTTGGGGACAGAAACAAGAGACCCAGTACTTC
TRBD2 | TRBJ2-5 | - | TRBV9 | CASSSSTSEKETQYF | TGTGCCAGCAGCTCCTCGACTAGCGAGAAAGAGACCCAGTACTTC
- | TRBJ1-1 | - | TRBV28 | CASSLSEWSTEAFF | TGTGCCAGCAGTTTATCAGAATGGAGCACTGAAGCTTTCTTT
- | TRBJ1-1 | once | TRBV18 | CASSSGAGDTEAFF | TGTGCCAGCTCCTCCGGAGCGGGGGACACTGAAGCTTTCTTT
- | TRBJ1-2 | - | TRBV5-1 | CASSSGPPPNYGYTF | TGCGCCAGCTCTTCGGGTCCACCACCTAACTATGGCTACACCTTC
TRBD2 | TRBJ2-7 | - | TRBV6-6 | CASRQTGGWGQYF | TGTGCCAGCAGACAGACGGGGGGATGGGGGCAGTACTTC
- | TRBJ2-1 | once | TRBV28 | CASRRSGVWEQFF | TGTGCCAGCAGACGATCAGGGGTGTGGGAGCAGTTCTTC
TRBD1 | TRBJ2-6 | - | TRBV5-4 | CASSRGQGAPGANVLTF | TGTGCCAGCAGCAGGGGACAGGGAGCGCCTGGGGCCAACGTCCTGACTTTC
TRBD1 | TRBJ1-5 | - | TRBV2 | CASRVGQYNQPQHF | TGTGCCAGCAGGGTGGGACAGTACAATCAGCCCCAGCATTTT